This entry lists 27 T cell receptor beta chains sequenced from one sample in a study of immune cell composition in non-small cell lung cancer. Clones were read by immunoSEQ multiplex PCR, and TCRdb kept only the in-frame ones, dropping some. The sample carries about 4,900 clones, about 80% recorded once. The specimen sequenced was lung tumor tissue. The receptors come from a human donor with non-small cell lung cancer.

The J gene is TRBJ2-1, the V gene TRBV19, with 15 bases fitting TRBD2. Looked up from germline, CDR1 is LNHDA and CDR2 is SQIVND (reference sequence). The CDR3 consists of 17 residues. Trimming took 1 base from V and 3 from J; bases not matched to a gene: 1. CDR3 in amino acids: CASSIGTSGGDYNEQFF. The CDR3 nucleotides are TGTGCCAGTAGTATAGGGACTAGCGGGGGGGACTACAATGAGCAGTTCTTC.

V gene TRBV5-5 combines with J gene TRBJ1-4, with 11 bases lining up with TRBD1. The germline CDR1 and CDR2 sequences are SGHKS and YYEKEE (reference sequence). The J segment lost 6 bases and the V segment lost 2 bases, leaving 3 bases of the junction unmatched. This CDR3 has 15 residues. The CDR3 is CASSFPGQGDEKLFF. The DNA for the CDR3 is TGTGCCAGCAGCTTTCCGGGACAGGGGGATGAAAAACTGTTTTTT. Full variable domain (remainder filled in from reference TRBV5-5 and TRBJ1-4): DAGVTQSPTHLIKTRGQQVTLRCSPISGHKSVSWYQQVLGQGPQFIFQYYEKEERGRGNFPDRFSARQFPNYSSELNVNALLLGDSALYLCASSFPGQGDEKLFFGSGTQLSVL.

This CDR3 reads CAWGTRGYEQFF. The CDR3 DNA follows: TGTGCCTGGGGGACGCGGGGGTATGAGCAGTTCTTC. V usage is TRBV30 and J usage is TRBJ2-1, with 7 bases matching TRBD2. V shed 5 bases and J 8 bases; nucleotides not matched to a gene: 6. The CDR3 totals 12 residues. Germline loops: CDR1 GTSNPN, CDR2 SVGIG (reference sequence).

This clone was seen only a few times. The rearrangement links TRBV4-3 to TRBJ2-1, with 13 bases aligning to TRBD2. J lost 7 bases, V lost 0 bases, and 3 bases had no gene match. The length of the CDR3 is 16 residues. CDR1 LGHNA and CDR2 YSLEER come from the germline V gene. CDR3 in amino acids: CASSQELAGGRNEQFF. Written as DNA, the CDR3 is TGCGCCAGCAGCCAAGAACTAGCGGGGGGGCGAAATGAGCAGTTCTTC.

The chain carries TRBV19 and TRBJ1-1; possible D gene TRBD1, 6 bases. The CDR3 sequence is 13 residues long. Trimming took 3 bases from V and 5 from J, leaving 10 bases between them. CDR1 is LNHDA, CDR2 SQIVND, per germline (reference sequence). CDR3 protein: CASSMQGMTEAFF. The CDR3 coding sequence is TGTGCCAGTAGTATGCAGGGGATGACTGAAGCTTTCTTT.

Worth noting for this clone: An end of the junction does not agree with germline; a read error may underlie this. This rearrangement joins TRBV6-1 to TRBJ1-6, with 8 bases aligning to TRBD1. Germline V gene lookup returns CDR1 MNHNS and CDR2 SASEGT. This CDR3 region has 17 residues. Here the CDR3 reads CASTEWTGRNNNSPLHF. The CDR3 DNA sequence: TGTGCCAGCACTGAATGGACAGGGCGAAATAATAATTCACCCCTCCACTTT.

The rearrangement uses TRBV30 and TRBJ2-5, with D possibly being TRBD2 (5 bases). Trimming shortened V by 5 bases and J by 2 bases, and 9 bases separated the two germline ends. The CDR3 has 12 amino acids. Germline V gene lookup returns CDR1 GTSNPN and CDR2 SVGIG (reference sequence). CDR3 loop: CAWDRDQETQYF. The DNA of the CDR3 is TGTGCCTGGGACCGGGATCAAGAGACCCAGTACTTC.

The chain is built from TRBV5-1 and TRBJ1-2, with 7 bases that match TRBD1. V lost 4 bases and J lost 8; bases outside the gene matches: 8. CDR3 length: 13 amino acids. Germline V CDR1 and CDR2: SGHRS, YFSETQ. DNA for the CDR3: TGCGCCAGCAGCCCAGGACAGGTACAAGGCTACACCTTC. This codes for CASSPGQVQGYTF.

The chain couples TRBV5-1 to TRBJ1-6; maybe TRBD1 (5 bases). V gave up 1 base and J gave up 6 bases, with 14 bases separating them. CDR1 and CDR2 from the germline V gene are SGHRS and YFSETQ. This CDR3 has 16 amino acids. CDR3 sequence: CASSLNSPGLNSPLHF. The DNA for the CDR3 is TGCGCCAGCAGCTTGAATTCCCCAGGGCTTAATTCACCCCTCCACTTT.

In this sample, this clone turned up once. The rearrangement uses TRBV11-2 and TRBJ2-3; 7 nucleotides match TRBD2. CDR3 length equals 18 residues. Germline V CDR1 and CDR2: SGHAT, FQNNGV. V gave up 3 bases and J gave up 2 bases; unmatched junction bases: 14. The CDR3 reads CASSLVAGGGILTDTQYF. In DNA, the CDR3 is TGTGCCAGCAGCTTGGTTGCTGGGGGGGGGATACTCACAGATACGCAGTATTTT.

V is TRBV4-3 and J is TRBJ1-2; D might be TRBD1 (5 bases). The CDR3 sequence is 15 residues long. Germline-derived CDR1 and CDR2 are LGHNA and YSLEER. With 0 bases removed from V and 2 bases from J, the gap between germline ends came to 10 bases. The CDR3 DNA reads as TGCGCCAGCAGCCAAGACGGCGGGGCGAACTATGGCTACACCTTC. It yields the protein CASSQDGGANYGYTF.

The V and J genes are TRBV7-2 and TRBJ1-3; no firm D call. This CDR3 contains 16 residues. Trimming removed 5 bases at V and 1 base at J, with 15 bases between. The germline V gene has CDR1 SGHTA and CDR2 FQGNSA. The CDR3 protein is CASSREGRFSGNTIYF. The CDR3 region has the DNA TGTGCCAGCAGCAGGGAGGGCCGTTTTTCTGGAAACACCATATATTTT.

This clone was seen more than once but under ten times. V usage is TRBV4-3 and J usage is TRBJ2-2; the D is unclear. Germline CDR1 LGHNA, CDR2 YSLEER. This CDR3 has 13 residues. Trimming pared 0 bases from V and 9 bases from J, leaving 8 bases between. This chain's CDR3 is CASSQELGRELFF. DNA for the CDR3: TGCGCCAGCAGCCAAGAGTTGGGCCGGGAGCTGTTTTTT.

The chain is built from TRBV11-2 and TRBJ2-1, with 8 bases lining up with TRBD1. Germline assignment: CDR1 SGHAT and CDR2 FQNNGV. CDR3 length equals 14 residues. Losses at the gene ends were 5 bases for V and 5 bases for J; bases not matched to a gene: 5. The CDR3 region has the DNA TGTGCCAGCAGCCCGAGACAGGGGAACAATGAGCAGTTCTTC. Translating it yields CASSPRQGNNEQFF.

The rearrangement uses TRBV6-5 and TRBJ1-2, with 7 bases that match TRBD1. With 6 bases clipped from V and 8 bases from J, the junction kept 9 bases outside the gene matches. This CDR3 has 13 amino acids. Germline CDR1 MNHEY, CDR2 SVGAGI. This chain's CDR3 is CASSIRQGWGYTF. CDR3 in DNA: TGTGCCAGCAGCATACGACAGGGTTGGGGCTACACCTTC.

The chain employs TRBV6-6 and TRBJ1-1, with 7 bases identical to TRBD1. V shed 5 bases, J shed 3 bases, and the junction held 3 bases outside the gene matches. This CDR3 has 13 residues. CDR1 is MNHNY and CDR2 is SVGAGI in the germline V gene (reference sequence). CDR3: CASSRQGHTEAFF. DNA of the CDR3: TGTGCCAGCAGTCGACAGGGACACACTGAAGCTTTCTTT.

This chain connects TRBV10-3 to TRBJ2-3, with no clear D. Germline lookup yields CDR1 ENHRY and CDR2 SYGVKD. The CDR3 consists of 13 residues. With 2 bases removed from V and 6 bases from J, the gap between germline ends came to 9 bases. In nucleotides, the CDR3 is TGTGCCATCAGTGAGGTGCGGCGTGATACGCAGTATTTT. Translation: CAISEVRRDTQYF.

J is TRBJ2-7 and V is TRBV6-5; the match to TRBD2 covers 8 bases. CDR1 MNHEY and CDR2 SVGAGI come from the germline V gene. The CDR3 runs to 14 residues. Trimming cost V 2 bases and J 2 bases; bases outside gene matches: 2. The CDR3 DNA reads TGTGCCAGCAGTTACCGGGGGGGCCCCTACGAGCAGTACTTC. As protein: CASSYRGGPYEQYF.

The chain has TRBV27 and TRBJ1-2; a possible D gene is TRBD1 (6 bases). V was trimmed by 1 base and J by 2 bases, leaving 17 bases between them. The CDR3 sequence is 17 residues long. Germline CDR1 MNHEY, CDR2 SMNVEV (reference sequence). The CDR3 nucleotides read TGTGCCAGCAGTTTATTGGGGGGGCCCAGCTTAAACTATGGCTACACCTTC. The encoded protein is CASSLLGGPSLNYGYTF.

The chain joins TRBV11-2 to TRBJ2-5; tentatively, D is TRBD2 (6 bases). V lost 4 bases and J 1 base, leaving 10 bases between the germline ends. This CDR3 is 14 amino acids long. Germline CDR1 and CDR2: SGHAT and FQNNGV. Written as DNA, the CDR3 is TGTGCCAGCAGCTCCACTAGCTTCCAAGAGACCCAGTACTTC. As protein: CASSSTSFQETQYF.

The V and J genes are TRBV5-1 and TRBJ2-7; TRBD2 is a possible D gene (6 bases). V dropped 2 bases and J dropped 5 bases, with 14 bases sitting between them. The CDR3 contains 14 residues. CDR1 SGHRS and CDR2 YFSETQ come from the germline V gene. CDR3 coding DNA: TGCGCCAGCAGCTTTCGACTAGGGGACGACGAGCAGTACTTC. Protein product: CASSFRLGDDEQYF. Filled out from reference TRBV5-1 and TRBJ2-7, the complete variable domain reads KAGVTQTPRYLIKTRGQQVTLSCSPISGHRSVSWYQQTPGQGLQFLFEYFSETQRNKGNFPGRFSGRQFSNSRSEMNVSTLELGDSALYLCASSFRLGDDEQYFGPGTRLTVT.

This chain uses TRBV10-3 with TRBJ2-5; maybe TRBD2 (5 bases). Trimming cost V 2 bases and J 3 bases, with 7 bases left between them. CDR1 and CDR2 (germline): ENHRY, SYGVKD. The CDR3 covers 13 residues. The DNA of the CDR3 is TGTGCCATCAGTGAGAGGACTGAAGAGACCCAGTACTTC. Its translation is CAISERTEETQYF.

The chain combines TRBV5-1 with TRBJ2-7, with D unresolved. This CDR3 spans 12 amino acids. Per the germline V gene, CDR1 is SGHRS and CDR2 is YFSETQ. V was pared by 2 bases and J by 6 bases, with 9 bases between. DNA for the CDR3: TGCGCCAGCAGCTTAAGCGTCGGCGAGCAGTACTTC. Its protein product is CASSLSVGEQYF.

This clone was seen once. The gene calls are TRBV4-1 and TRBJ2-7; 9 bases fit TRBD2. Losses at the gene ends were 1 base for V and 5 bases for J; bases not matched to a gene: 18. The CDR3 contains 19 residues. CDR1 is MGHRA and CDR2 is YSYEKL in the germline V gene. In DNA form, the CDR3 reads TGCGCCAGCAGCCAAGTAATCGCGGGGGGGGGATCTCGCGGCGACGAGCAGTACTTC. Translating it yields CASSQVIAGGGSRGDEQYF.

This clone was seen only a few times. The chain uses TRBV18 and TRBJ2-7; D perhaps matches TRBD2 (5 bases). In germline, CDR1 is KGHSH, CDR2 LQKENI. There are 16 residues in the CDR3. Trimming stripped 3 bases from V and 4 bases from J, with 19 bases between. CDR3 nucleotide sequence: TGTGCCAGCTCACCGACTATTGCCGCTATACAGTACGAGCAGTACTTC. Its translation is CASSPTIAAIQYEQYF.

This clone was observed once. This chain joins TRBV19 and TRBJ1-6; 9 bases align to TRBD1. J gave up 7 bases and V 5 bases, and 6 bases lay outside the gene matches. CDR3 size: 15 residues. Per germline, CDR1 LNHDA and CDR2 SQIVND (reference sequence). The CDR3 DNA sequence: TGTGCCAGTAGTCGGGGGACAGGGAAAAATTCACCCCTCCACTTT. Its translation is CASSRGTGKNSPLHF.

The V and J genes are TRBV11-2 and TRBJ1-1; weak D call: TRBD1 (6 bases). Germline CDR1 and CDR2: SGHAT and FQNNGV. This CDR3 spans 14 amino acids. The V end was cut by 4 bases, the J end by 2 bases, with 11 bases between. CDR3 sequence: CASSWGGRNTEAFF. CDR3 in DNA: TGTGCCAGCAGCTGGGGGGGGCGAAACACTGAAGCTTTCTTT.